A selection of T cell receptor beta chains follows, all from one sample in a study of OX40 agonist ivuxolimab in advanced cancers. Sequenced by immunoSEQ multiplex PCR; TCRdb stores in-frame clones only, minus some. The sample has some 71,000 clones; approximately 91% are singletons. Specimen: CD4+ or CD8+ T cells sorted from blood, collected in a trial of the OX40 agonist ivuxolimab. The origin of the receptors is an adult with an advanced solid tumor such as melanoma, head and neck, liver or kidney cancer. Both conserved end residues are part of each CDR3. A D gene is named only where the DNA matches it firmly. Clone size is stated in some rows and not others, as once, few, many or a class when expanded.

J,length,D,size,V,DNA,CDR3
TRBJ2-5,16,TRBD1,medium-sized,TRBV18,TGTGCCAGCTCACCAGGAAGGGACAGCCACCAAGAGACCCAGTACTTC,CASSPGRDSHQETQYF
TRBJ1-1,14,-,-,TRBV5-1,TGCGCCAGCAGCTTGAACGGGGCCAACACTGAAGCTTTCTTT,CASSLNGANTEAFF
TRBJ2-1,19,TRBD2,once,TRBV5-1,TGCGCCAGCAGCCCGATACTTAGCGGGAGAAGCCCTGACTCGGATGAGCAGTTCTTC,CASSPILSGRSPDSDEQFF
TRBJ2-7,14,TRBD1,-,TRBV5-1,TGCGCCAGCAGCTTGAGACAGGGGGAGGCCGAGCAGTACTTC,CASSLRQGEAEQYF
TRBJ1-2,18,TRBD1,-,TRBV11-3,TGTGCCAGCAGCTTAGACGGGACAGGGGGCGAGTCCGTCTATGGCTACACCTTC,CASSLDGTGGESVYGYTF
TRBJ2-1,14,-,few,TRBV27,TGTGCCAGCAGTCCTCAGCGAAAAAACAATGAGCAGTTCTTC,CASSPQRKNNEQFF
TRBJ2-1,15,-,-,TRBV9,TGTGCCAGCAGCGGGACAAGGAGCTCCTACAATGAGCAGTTCTTC,CASSGTRSSYNEQFF
TRBJ2-3,15,TRBD2,-,TRBV9,TGTGCCAGCAGCGAGGGGACTAGCGGCACAGATACGCAGTATTTT,CASSEGTSGTDTQYF
TRBJ2-5,13,-,-,TRBV28,TGTGCCAGCAGCAGGGTCCCTCAAGAGACCCAGTACTTC,CASSRVPQETQYF
TRBJ2-2,18,-,few,TRBV10-3,TGTGCCATCAGAGAGGGCGGTGGGGGCCCCGCGAACACCGGGGAGCTGTTTTTT,CAIREGGGGPANTGELFF
TRBJ2-1,17,TRBD2,-,TRBV2,TGTGCCAGCAGTGGAACCCCCGGGAGAGCGGGGACCAATGAGCAGTTCTTC,CASSGTPGRAGTNEQFF
TRBJ1-3,15,-,-,TRBV7-9,TGTGCCAGCAGCTTAGCGATCGGCCCTGGAAACACCATATATTTT,CASSLAIGPGNTIYF
TRBJ2-1,17,TRBD2,-,TRBV9,TGTGCCAGCAGCGCCTCAGCGGGAGGGTACTCGAGCAATGAGCAGTTCTTC,CASSASAGGYSSNEQFF
TRBJ2-5,15,TRBD1,-,TRBV19,TGTGCCAGTAGCGAGGGGACAGTCTCTCAAGAGACCCAGTACTTC,CASSEGTVSQETQYF
TRBJ1-3,17,TRBD1,-,TRBV9,TGTGCCAGCAGCGCGTGGACAGGGTTGTTCTCTGGAAACACCATATATTTT,CASSAWTGLFSGNTIYF
TRBJ2-1,15,TRBD2,-,TRBV7-3,TGTGCCAGCAGCAAGCGGGAGAATGGAGACAATGAGCAGTTCTTC,CASSKRENGDNEQFF
TRBJ1-1,16,TRBD1,-,TRBV18,TGTGCCAGCTCACCAGGGTCGGGACAGGGGAACACTGAAGCTTTCTTT,CASSPGSGQGNTEAFF
TRBJ2-6,17,TRBD1,-,TRBV7-9,TGTGCCAGCAGCTCGGGACAGGGACGATCTGGGGCCAACGTCCTGACTTTC,CASSSGQGRSGANVLTF
TRBJ2-6,16,-,-,TRBV7-3,TGTGCCAGCAGCCTCGAAGAGGGCTCGGGGGCCAACGTCCTGACTTTC,CASSLEEGSGANVLTF
TRBJ2-1,21,TRBD2,-,TRBV7-6,TGTGCCAGCAGCTTGATACTTACCGGGACTAGCGGGAGCATCGCCTACAATGAGCAGTTCTTC,CASSLILTGTSGSIAYNEQFF
TRBJ1-2,13,-,-,TRBV28,TGTGCCAGCACCCTTAACCCGGGGGATGGCTACACCTTC,CASTLNPGDGYTF
TRBJ2-7,15,-,-,TRBV14,TGTGCCAGCAGCTACAGGGCAGACATCACCTACGAGCAGTACTTC,CASSYRADITYEQYF
TRBJ2-1,16,-,-,TRBV7-7,TGTGCTAGCAGCTTAGGTCCAGCCCGAGGCGGCGATGAGCAGTTCTTC,CASSLGPARGGDEQFF
TRBJ2-7,14,TRBD1,-,TRBV27,TGTGCCAGCAGTTCCACAGGGGGTACCTACGAGCAGTACTTC,CASSSTGGTYEQYF
TRBJ2-5,16,TRBD2,-,TRBV2,TGTGCCAGCAGTTTAGCGGGAGGGGGGATCCAAGAGACCCAGTACTTC,CASSLAGGGIQETQYF
TRBJ2-5,14,TRBD1,-,TRBV5-1,TGCGCCAGCAGCTTCTGGACAGGTGGGGAGACCCAGTACTTC,CASSFWTGGETQYF
TRBJ2-7,16,TRBD2,-,TRBV9,TGTGCCAGCAGCGGCGGGACTAGCGGGGCCATGGACGAGCAGTACTTC,CASSGGTSGAMDEQYF
TRBJ2-7,13,-,once,TRBV11-2,TGTGCCAGCAGTTTACAGTGGGTTTACGAGCAGTACTTC,CASSLQWVYEQYF
TRBJ2-1,12,-,-,TRBV19,TGTGCCAGTAGTGATAACTACAATGAGCAGTTCTTC,CASSDNYNEQFF
TRBJ2-2,14,-,-,TRBV11-3,TGTGCCAGCAGCTTAGAAGGGGCAGCCGGGGAGCTGTTTTTT,CASSLEGAAGELFF
TRBJ2-7,15,TRBD2,-,TRBV27,TGTGCCAGCAGTCCACTTAGCGGGATCTTCTACGAGCAGTACTTC,CASSPLSGIFYEQYF
TRBJ2-1,16,TRBD2,-,TRBV10-1,TGCGCCAGCAGTGAGTCGGGACTAGCGGCCTACAATGAGCAGTTCTTC,CASSESGLAAYNEQFF
TRBJ2-3,14,TRBD2,-,TRBV7-2,TGTGCCAGCACCAGCGGGAGGGGGAAAGATACGCAGTATTTT,CASTSGRGKDTQYF
TRBJ2-7,13,-,-,TRBV28,TGTGCCAGCAGTTCTCTATCCTCCTACGAGCAGTACTTC,CASSSLSSYEQYF
TRBJ2-1,17,-,-,TRBV7-8,TGTGCCAGCAGCTTAGACCCCTGGACTGGATGGGCCAATGAGCAGTTCTTC,CASSLDPWTGWANEQFF
TRBJ2-3,16,TRBD2,-,TRBV4-3,TGCGCCAGCAGCCAAGAGGGTCTAGCGGGCACAGATACGCAGTATTTT,CASSQEGLAGTDTQYF